These T cell receptor beta chains were read from a single sample in a study of T cell responses to AZD1222 COVID-19 vaccine. Here immunoSEQ multiplex PCR was the method, and the copy in TCRdb shows in-frame clones only, minus some. The sample includes about 87,000 clones, approximately 90% of them seen just once. Sequencing used peripheral blood, obtained on day 0 of AZD1222 vaccination. These receptors all stem from an adult in good health. CDR3s include the opening cysteine and the closing phenylalanine or tryptophan. A D gene is named only where the DNA matches it firmly. Clone size is given for some rows only: seen once, a few or many times, or a class if the clone is expanded.

clone_size,j_call,d_call,v_call,cdr3_aa,cdr3_nt
-,TRBJ2-1,-,TRBV6-4,CASSTESSYNEQFF,TGTGCCAGCAGTACTGAAAGCTCCTACAATGAGCAGTTCTTC
-,TRBJ2-7,TRBD2,TRBV28,CASRSGGLSSYEQYF,TGTGCCAGCAGGTCGGGGGGACTAAGCTCCTACGAGCAGTACTTC
few,TRBJ1-1,-,TRBV2,CASSKDTNTEAFF,TGTGCCAGCAGTAAGGACACGAACACTGAAGCTTTCTTT
few,TRBJ2-1,TRBD1,TRBV6-1,CASSELEGQGGNEQFF,TGTGCCAGCAGTGAACTGGAGGGACAGGGGGGCAATGAGCAGTTCTTC
-,TRBJ1-2,-,TRBV19,CASSTGTQYGYTF,TGTGCCAGTAGCACCGGGACGCAATATGGCTACACCTTC
-,TRBJ1-5,-,TRBV5-1,CASSLGPVQPQHF,TGCGCCAGCAGCTTGGGTCCGGTTCAGCCCCAGCATTTT
-,TRBJ2-7,-,TRBV9,CASSVGGSSYEQYF,TGTGCCAGCAGCGTAGGAGGTAGTTCCTACGAGCAGTACTTC
-,TRBJ2-7,-,TRBV9,CASSVAEGVSYEQYF,TGTGCCAGCAGCGTAGCGGAGGGGGTCTCCTACGAGCAGTACTTC
-,TRBJ1-2,-,TRBV5-1,CASSLDLGVRPNGYTF,TGCGCCAGCAGCTTGGATTTAGGGGTCCGCCCTAATGGCTACACCTTC
-,TRBJ2-7,-,TRBV21-1,CASSKEHFETSYEQYF,TGTGCCAGCAGCAAAGAACATTTTGAGACATCCTACGAGCAGTACTTC
-,TRBJ1-1,-,TRBV15,CATSSTGSANTEAFF,TGTGCCACCAGCAGCACAGGGTCCGCGAACACTGAAGCTTTCTTT
-,TRBJ1-2,-,TRBV2,CASSDPRRGSDGYTF,TGTGCCAGCAGTGACCCTAGACGCGGATCGGATGGCTACACCTTC
-,TRBJ1-4,TRBD1,TRBV14,CASSPLTGVTEKLFF,TGTGCCAGCAGCCCGCTGACAGGGGTGACGGAAAAACTGTTTTTT
-,TRBJ1-2,-,TRBV19,CASRRSDRNYGYTF,TGTGCCAGTAGAAGATCTGACAGAAACTATGGCTACACCTTC
-,TRBJ2-5,TRBD2,TRBV19,CASSIKPGGREVTQYF,TGTGCCAGTAGTATTAAACCGGGAGGGAGAGAGGTGACCCAGTACTTC
-,TRBJ2-2,TRBD2,TRBV5-8,CASSTGLEANTGELFF,TGTGCCAGCAGCACTGGACTAGAAGCGAACACCGGGGAGCTGTTTTTT
-,TRBJ1-1,-,TRBV28,CASSWGLQNTEAFF,TGTGCCAGCAGTTGGGGACTCCAGAACACTGAAGCTTTCTTT
-,TRBJ2-3,TRBD2,TRBV7-2,CASSLVPSGIADTQYF,TGTGCCAGCAGCTTAGTTCCTAGCGGGATTGCGGATACGCAGTATTTT
-,TRBJ2-1,-,TRBV29-1,CSVDSASSYNEQFF,TGCAGCGTTGATAGCGCGAGCTCCTACAATGAGCAGTTCTTC
-,TRBJ1-3,-,TRBV9,CASSRGNSGNTIYF,TGTGCCAGCAGCCGGGGAAACTCTGGAAACACCATATATTTT
few,TRBJ1-5,-,TRBV6-2/TRBV6-3,CASSPRDGGNQPQHF,TGTGCCAGCAGTCCCAGGGATGGAGGCAATCAGCCCCAGCATTTT
-,TRBJ2-5,TRBD2,TRBV7-9,CASGLAGGPGSETQYF,TGTGCCAGCGGACTAGCGGGAGGGCCGGGATCAGAGACCCAGTACTTC
once,TRBJ2-7,-,TRBV14,CASSQVDRYEQYF,TGTGCCAGCAGCCAAGTCGACCGCTACGAGCAGTACTTC
-,TRBJ2-7,TRBD1,TRBV28,CASRGQGVIEQYF,TGTGCCAGCAGGGGACAGGGAGTGATCGAGCAGTACTTC
-,TRBJ2-3,-,TRBV29-1,CSVAGGVGTDTQYF,TGCAGCGTCGCCGGGGGTGTGGGTACAGATACGCAGTATTTT
-,TRBJ2-7,-,TRBV6-1,CASSEWYRADQYF,TGTGCCAGCAGTGAATGGTACAGGGCCGACCAGTACTTC
-,TRBJ2-3,-,TRBV29-1,CSVARDSTDTQYF,TGCAGCGTTGCTCGCGACTCCACAGATACGCAGTATTTT
-,TRBJ1-2,-,TRBV6-5,CASSYGGEGYTF,TGTGCCAGCAGTTACGGAGGGGAAGGCTACACCTTC